This T cell receptor (beta chain) is from a study of blood T cell repertoires in COVID-19. Assay: immunoSEQ multiplex PCR; the TCRdb copy retains only in-frame clones and omits some. The sample has 120,000 or so clones; around 87% are singletons. This clone was seen a single time. The sequenced sample consisted of peripheral blood. The TCR comes from a woman in her sixties with COVID-19, enrolled during active disease.

In nucleotides, the CDR3 is TGTGCCAGTACCTCCGTAGGGGAGCTGTTTTTT. Its protein product is CASTSVGELFF. This chain joins TRBV19 and TRBJ2-2; unclear D gene. Per the germline V gene, CDR1 is LNHDA and CDR2 is SQIVND (reference sequence). Between the trimmed V and J ends, which lost 7 bases and 8 bases, there was a span of 8 bases. The CDR3 extends over 11 amino acids.